This T cell receptor beta chain was observed in a study of control samples from healthy donors and cancer patients (dated by TCRdb to between 2020 and 2021). Libraries came from the immunoSEQ multiplex PCR assay. The table was pulled from immuneACCESS by TCRdb, which kept in-frame rearrangements only. Such tables lose some clones; where checked, under half of the loss comes from unresolved V genes, and the rest has no known cause. Here the sample has about 120,000 clones; 70% to 90% occur a single time. Of the sample, 30% to 40% falls within the top ten clones. As for this clone: It lacks a known antigen. Within one base of it there is no much larger clone, and no base qualities were kept.

According to the germline V gene, CDR1 reads MDHEN and CDR2 reads SYDVKM. Deletion took 6 bases off V and 2 bases off J, with a span of 8 bases between the germline ends. Taken from cysteine to phenylalanine, the CDR3 has 13 residues. Only the CDR3 DNA is retained, 39 bases long and in frame from the first base. This chain joins TRBV28 to TRBJ1-3; too little of a D gene remains to name it. This TCR came from a man aged 50-60 years in good health. The specimen sequenced was blood. Here is the DNA: TGTGCCAGCAGAGATACAGCTGGAAACACCATATATTTT. Translated, it gives CASRDTAGNTIYF. With the portions outside the CDR3 filled from the reference TRBV28 and TRBJ1-3 genes, the complete variable region becomes DVKVTQSSRYLVKRTGEKVFLECVQDMDHENMFWYRQDPGLGLRLIYFSYDVKMKEKGDIPEGYSVSREKKERFSLILESASTNQTSMYLCASRDTAGNTIYFGEGSWLTVV.